This T cell receptor (beta chain) was sequenced in a study of blood T cell repertoires in COVID-19. The sample holds one count of this clone. Sequencing used immunoSEQ multiplex PCR; TCRdb keeps in-frame clones, though not all of them. The sample has 70,000 to 80,000 clones; approximately 80% are singletons. The receptor comes from a human donor in a cohort sampled during active COVID-19. The sample comprised peripheral blood.

The CDR3 region is CASSRTGTGVYEQYF. The CDR3 nucleotides read TGTGCCAGCAGTAGGACCGGGACAGGGGTCTACGAGCAGTACTTC. The chain has TRBV6-5 and TRBJ2-7, with 10 bases fitting TRBD1. Unmatched junction bases numbered 7, after V lost 5 bases and J lost 3 bases. The CDR3 runs to 15 residues. Looked up from germline, CDR1 is MNHEY and CDR2 is SVGAGI.